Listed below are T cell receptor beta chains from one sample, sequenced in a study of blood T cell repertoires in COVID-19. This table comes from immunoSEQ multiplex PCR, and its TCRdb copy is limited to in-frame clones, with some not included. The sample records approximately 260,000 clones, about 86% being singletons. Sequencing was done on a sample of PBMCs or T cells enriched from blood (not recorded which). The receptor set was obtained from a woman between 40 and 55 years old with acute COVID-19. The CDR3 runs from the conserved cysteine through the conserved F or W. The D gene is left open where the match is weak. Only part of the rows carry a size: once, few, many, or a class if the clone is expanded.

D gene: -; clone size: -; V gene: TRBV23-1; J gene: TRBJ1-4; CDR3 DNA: TGCGCCACCCTAGGTATCCGCTGGGGAGTACGTGAAAAACTGTTTTTT; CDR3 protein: CATLGIRWGVREKLFF
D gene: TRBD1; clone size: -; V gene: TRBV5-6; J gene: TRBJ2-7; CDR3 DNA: TGTGCCAGCAGCTTGGGAGGGGACAGTATTTACGAGCAGTACTTC; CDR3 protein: CASSLGGDSIYEQYF
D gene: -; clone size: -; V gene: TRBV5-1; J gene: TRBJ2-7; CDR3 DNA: TGCGCCAGCAGCCGCACGACGACTAGCTCCTACGAGCAGTACTTC; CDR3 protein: CASSRTTTSSYEQYF
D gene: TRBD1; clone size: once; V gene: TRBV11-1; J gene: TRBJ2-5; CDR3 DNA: TGTGCCAGCAGCTCGACCATCTACAGGGGGGAGACCCAGTACTTC; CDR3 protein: CASSSTIYRGETQYF
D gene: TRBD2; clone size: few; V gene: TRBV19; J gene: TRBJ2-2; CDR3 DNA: TGTGCCAGTAGGCGGGGACTAGCGGACACCGGGGAGCTGTTTTTT; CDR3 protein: CASRRGLADTGELFF
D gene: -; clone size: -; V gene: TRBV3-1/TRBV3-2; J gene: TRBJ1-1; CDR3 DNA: TGTGCCAGCACCCGGGGGGTTGTCACTGAAGCTTTCTTT; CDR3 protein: CASTRGVVTEAFF
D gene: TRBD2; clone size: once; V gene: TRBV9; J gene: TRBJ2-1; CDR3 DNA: TGTGCCAGCAGCGTAGCCGCCCGGACTAGCGGCTCCTACAATGAGCAGTTCTTC; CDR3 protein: CASSVAARTSGSYNEQFF
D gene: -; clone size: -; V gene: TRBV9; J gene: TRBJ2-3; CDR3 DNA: TGTGCCAGCAGCACCGTCGAAGCCTCAGATACGCAGTATTTT; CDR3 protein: CASSTVEASDTQYF
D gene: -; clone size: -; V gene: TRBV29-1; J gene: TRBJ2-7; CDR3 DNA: TGCAGCGTTGAAGATCGGAGAGGGATCACCTACGAGCAGTACTTC; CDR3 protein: CSVEDRRGITYEQYF
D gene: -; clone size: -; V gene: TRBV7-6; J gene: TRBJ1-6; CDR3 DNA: TGTGCCAGCAGCTTAGCCGGGGACAAACACCCGCCCTCCTATAATTCACCCCTCCACTTT; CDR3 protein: CASSLAGDKHPPSYNSPLHF
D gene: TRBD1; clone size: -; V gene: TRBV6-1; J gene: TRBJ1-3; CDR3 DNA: TGTGCCAGCAGTGAAATCGACAGGGGGCGCCTTGGAAACACCATATATTTT; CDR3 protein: CASSEIDRGRLGNTIYF
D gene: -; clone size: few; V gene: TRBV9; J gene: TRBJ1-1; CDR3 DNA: TGTGCCAGCAGCGTAGCTCTTAACACTGAAGCTTTCTTT; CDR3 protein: CASSVALNTEAFF
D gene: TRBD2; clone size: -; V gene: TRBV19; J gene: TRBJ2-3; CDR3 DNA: TGTGCCAGTAGTATACTGACGGGAGGGATGGCAGATACGCAGTATTTT; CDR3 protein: CASSILTGGMADTQYF
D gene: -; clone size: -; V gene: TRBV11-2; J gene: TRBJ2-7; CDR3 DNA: TGTGCCAGCAGCTTGGTGAGAGGGCGCCTCGGGGAGCAGTACTTC; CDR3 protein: CASSLVRGRLGEQYF
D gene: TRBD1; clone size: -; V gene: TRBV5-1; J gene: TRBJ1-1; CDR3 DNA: TGCGCCAGCAGCTCACACTATCAGGGACAGGGGACCACTGAAGCTTTCTTT; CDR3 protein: CASSSHYQGQGTTEAFF
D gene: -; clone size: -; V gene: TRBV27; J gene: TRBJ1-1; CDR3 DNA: TGTGCCAGCAGTTTACGAGGGGGGAACACTGAAGCTTTCTTT; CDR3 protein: CASSLRGGNTEAFF
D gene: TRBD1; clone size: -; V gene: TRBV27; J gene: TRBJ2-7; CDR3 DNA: TGTGCCAGCAGTCCTCAGCCGGGACAGCCCTACGAGCAGTACTTC; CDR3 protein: CASSPQPGQPYEQYF
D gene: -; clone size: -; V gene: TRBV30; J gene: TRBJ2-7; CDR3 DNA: TGTGCCTGGAGTTCCACATACGAGCAGTACTTC; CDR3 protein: CAWSSTYEQYF
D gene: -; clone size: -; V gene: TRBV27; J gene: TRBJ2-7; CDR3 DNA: TGTGCCAGCAGTCCCGGGGTCTTCTCCTACGAGCAGTACTTC; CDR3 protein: CASSPGVFSYEQYF
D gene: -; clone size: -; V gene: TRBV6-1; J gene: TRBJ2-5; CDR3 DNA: TGTGCCAGCAGTGAATTGGGCGGGCAAATTCGGGAGACCCAGTACTTC; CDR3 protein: CASSELGGQIRETQYF
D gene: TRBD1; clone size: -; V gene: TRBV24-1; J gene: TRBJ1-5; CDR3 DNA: TGTGCCACCAGTGATACAGGGGGGAATCAGCCCCAGCATTTT; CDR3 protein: CATSDTGGNQPQHF
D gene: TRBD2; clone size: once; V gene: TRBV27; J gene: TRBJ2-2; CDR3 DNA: TGTGCCAGCAGTTTGGGTGGACTAGCGCTGACCGGGGAGCTGTTTTTT; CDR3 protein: CASSLGGLALTGELFF
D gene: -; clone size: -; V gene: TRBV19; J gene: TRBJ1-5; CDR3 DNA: TGTGCCAGTAGTACAAACAGGGCGAATCAGCCCCAGCATTTT; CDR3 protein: CASSTNRANQPQHF
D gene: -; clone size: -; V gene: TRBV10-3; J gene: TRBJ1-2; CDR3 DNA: TGTGCCATCAGGGCGGAAGCATTCTATGGCTACACCTTC; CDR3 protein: CAIRAEAFYGYTF
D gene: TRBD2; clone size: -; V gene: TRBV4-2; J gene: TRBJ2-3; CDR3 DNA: TGTGCCAGCAGCCAAGCTTCGACTAGCGGGAGTAATACGCAGTATTTT; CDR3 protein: CASSQASTSGSNTQYF
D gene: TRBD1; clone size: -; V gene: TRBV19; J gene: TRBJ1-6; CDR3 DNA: TGTGCCAGTAGTATGGACAGGGTAGGCAATTCACCCCTCCACTTT; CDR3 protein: CASSMDRVGNSPLHF
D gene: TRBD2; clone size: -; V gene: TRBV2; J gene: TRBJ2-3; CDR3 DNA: TGTGCCAGCAGTGAAAAGACTAGCGGGATCACAGATACGCAGTATTTT; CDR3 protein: CASSEKTSGITDTQYF
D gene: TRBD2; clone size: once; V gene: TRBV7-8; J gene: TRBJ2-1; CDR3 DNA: TGTGCCAGCAGCCCTACTAGCGATGAGCAGTTCTTC; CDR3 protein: CASSPTSDEQFF
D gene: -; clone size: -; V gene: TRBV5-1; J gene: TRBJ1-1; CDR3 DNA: TGCGCCAGCAGCTTGGCCCTAGCAGGGAACACTGAAGCTTTCTTT; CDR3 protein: CASSLALAGNTEAFF
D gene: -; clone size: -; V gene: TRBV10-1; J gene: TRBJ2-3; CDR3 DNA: TGCGCCAGCGAACTCCAAGGGGCAGATACGCAGTATTTT; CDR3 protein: CASELQGADTQYF
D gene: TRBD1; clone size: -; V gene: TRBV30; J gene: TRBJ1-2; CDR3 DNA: TGTGCCTGCGCGGACAGGGGGGCTCTAAACTTCTATGGCTACACCTTC; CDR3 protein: CACADRGALNFYGYTF
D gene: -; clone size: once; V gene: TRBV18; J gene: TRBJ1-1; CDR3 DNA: TGTGCCAGCTCACCAGCGGCAGGGGACACTGAAGCTTTCTTT; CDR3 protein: CASSPAAGDTEAFF
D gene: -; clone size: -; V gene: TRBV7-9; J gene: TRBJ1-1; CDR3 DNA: TGTGCCAGCAGACTAGGATCCGTGAACACTGAAGCTTTCTTT; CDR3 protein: CASRLGSVNTEAFF
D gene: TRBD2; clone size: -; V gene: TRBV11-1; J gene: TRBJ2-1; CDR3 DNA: TGTGCCAGCAGCTCCGGACTAGCGGGAGACAATGAGCAGTTCTTC; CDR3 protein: CASSSGLAGDNEQFF
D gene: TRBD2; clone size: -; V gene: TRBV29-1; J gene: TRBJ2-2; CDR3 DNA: TGCAGCGTTTGGGGCGGGAGGGAGAACACCGGGGAGCTGTTTTTT; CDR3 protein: CSVWGGRENTGELFF
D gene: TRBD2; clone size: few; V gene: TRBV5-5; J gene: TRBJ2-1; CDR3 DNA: TGTGCCAGCAGCTTGGACGGGAGGGGTGAGCAGTTCTTC; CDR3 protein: CASSLDGRGEQFF
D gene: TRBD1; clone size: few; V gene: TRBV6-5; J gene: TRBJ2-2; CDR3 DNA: TGTGCCAGCGAAGGGGGCCAGGAGTCCGGGGAGCTGTTTTTT; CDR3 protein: CASEGGQESGELFF
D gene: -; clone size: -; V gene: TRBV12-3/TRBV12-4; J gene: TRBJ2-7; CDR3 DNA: TGTGCCAGCACCTCTGAGGGAATTGTCGAGCAGTACTTC; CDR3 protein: CASTSEGIVEQYF
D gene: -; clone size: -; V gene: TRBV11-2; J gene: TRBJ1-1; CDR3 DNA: TGTGCCAGCAGCCAACTGCCCCTCGGCACTGAAGCTTTCTTT; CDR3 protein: CASSQLPLGTEAFF
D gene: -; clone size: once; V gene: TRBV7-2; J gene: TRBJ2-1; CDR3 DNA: TGTGCCAGCAGCTTAGAAACAGGGTATGAGCAGTTCTTC; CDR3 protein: CASSLETGYEQFF
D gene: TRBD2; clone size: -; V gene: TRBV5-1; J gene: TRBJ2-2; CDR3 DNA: TGCGCCAGCAGCTTGGGACAGCTCGGACTAGCGGGAGAGACCGGGGAGCTGTTTTTT; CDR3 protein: CASSLGQLGLAGETGELFF
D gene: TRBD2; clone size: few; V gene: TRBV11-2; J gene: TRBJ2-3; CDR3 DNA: TGTGCCAGCAGCTTAGCCAGCGGGAGTGGAGATACGCAGTATTTT; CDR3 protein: CASSLASGSGDTQYF
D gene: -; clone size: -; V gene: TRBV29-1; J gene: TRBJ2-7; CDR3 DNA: TGCAGCGTTGAAGGGCGGGACAGAGACTACGAGCAGTACTTC; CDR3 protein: CSVEGRDRDYEQYF
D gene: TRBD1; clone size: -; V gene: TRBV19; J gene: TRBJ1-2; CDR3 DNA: TGTGCCAGTACCCCCCAGGGACAGTCCAGGGGAGGCTACACCTTC; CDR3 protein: CASTPQGQSRGGYTF
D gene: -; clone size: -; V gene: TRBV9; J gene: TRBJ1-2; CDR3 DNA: TGTGCCAGCAGCCCGGTACAGGGCGGCTATGGCTACACCTTC; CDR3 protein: CASSPVQGGYGYTF
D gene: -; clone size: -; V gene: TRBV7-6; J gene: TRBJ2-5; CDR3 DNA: TGTGCCAGCAGCTTGTACCAAGATGGCGAGACCCAGTACTTC; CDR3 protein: CASSLYQDGETQYF
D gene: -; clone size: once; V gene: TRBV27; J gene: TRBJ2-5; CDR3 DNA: TGTGCCAGCAAGGCAGGGCGAGAGACCCAGTACTTC; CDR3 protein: CASKAGRETQYF
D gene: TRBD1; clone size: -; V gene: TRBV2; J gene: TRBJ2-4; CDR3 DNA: TGTGCCAGCAGCGCTCGGGACAGGGGAAACATTCAGTACTTC; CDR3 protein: CASSARDRGNIQYF
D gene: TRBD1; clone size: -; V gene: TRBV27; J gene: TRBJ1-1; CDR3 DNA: TGTGCCAGCAGTTTGACAGGGGTCGATAACACTGAAGCTTTCTTT; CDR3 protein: CASSLTGVDNTEAFF
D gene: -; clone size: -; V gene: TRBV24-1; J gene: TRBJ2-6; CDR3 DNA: TGTGCCACCAGTGATTATGGGGGCGCATACTCTGGGGCCAACGTCCTGACTTTC; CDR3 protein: CATSDYGGAYSGANVLTF
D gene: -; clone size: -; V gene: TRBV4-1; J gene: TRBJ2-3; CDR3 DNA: TGCGCCAGCAGCCAAGAGCTGAGAGGGAGATCAGATACGCAGTATTTT; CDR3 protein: CASSQELRGRSDTQYF
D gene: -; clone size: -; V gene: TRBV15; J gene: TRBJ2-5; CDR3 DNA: TGTGCCACCAGCCCGCGCGTTGGGGGGATGAAAGAGACCCAGTACTTC; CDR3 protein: CATSPRVGGMKETQYF
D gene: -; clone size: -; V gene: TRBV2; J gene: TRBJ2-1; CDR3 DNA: TGTGCCAGCAGTCCGGCTAGAGTCTCCTACAATGAGCAGTTCTTC; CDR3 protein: CASSPARVSYNEQFF